The present entry profiles one T cell receptor (beta chain) with its context. The antigen is not known. Other DNA sequences from this sample encode an identical CDR3 as well. This specimen belongs to a study of shared clonotypes between healthy human individuals. Study as a whole: CD4 naive and CD4 memory each took three plates per donor, while CD8 naive took two and CD8 memory one. General study points: With several donors compared, roughly 5% of naive CD4 clonotypes were shared.

The method was immunoSEQ multiplex PCR; TCRdb's version includes in-frame clones alone and lacks a portion of them. This repertoire shows millions of clones, 90% to 95% found once; its top ten account for 0.1% to 0.15%. Partitioning of CD4+ cells yielded a CD45RA+ naive subset and a CD45RA-negative memory subset. The TCR sequence derives from a man between 18 and 29 years old in good health. Sample: naive CD4+ T cells sorted from blood. The subset denotes: CD45RA+ positively selected.

The CDR3 is CASSYSAANTGELFF. CDR3 bases: TGTGCCAGCAGTTACTCAGCAGCGAACACCGGGGAGCTGTTTTTT. The rearrangement uses TRBV6-5 and TRBJ2-2; the D is unclear. V was cut by 0 bases and J by 0 bases, with 5 bases left in between. Per the germline V gene, CDR1 is MNHEY and CDR2 is SVGAGI. CDR3 length: 15 amino acids.